The 13 T cell receptor beta chains reported below all come from one sample, sequenced in a study of OX40 agonist ivuxolimab in advanced cancers. The data were produced by immunoSEQ multiplex PCR, yet TCRdb's version contains in-frame clones alone and is incomplete. The sample carries 75,000 to 95,000 clones, roughly nine tenths recorded once. Sequencing was performed on CD4+ or CD8+ T cells sorted from blood, taken in a trial of the OX40 agonist ivuxolimab. The receptors here all came from an adult with an advanced solid tumor such as melanoma, head and neck, liver or kidney cancer.

This clone was counted a single time. The chain couples TRBV10-3 to TRBJ1-2; D is uncertain. Trimming took off 0 bases at V and 8 bases at J, with 10 bases between the two ends. Germline CDR1 reads ENHRY; CDR2 reads SYGVKD. The CDR3 extends over 13 amino acids. CDR3 in DNA: TGTGCCATCAGTGAGTCTCCGGGTGGCGGCTACACCTTC. Encoded protein: CAISESPGGGYTF.

In DNA form, the CDR3 reads TGTGCCAGCAGCCAGGGACAGGGTAGGCAGATCGGCGAGCAGTACTTC. This encodes CASSQGQGRQIGEQYF. The chain uses TRBV5-4 and TRBJ2-5; 9 bases are shared with TRBD1. The J call could be wrong; TRBJ2-7 is a better fit for the DNA end. The CDR3 totals 16 residues. From germline, CDR1 is SGHNT and CDR2 YYREEE (reference sequence).

In this sample, this clone turned up once. The V call is TRBV29-1, the J call TRBJ2-7; D is unresolved. The CDR3 is 14 residues long. Germline lookup yields CDR1 SQVTM and CDR2 ANQGSEA. The germline V and J ends were trimmed by 1 base and 6 bases, with 16 bases remaining between them. This CDR3 is CSVEAPGVGREQYF. The CDR3 DNA reads as TGCAGCGTTGAAGCTCCCGGAGTAGGGCGCGAGCAGTACTTC.

J is TRBJ2-3 and V is TRBV19; perhaps TRBD1 as D (6 bases). The germline CDR1 and CDR2 sequences are LNHDA and SQIVND (reference sequence). CDR3 size: 15 residues. Trimming took off 3 bases at V and 4 bases at J, with 14 bases between the two ends. The CDR3: CASSMGAAGADTQYF. CDR3 nucleotides: TGTGCCAGTAGTATGGGGGCGGCCGGGGCAGATACGCAGTATTTT.

This chain joins TRBV19 and TRBJ2-1; 8 bases are a match to TRBD2. V was clipped by 7 bases and J by 8 bases; unmatched bases: 10. CDR1 and CDR2 from the germline V gene are LNHDA and SQIVND (reference sequence). The CDR3 consists of 14 residues. CDR3 bases: TGTGCCAGTAATTTCGGGGGGGCCTTGGATGAGCAGTTCTTC. Amino acid sequence: CASNFGGALDEQFF.

The chain is built from TRBV6-6 and TRBJ2-5, with TRBD2 matching over 9 bases. Germline V gene data show CDR1 as MNHNY and CDR2 as SVGAGI (reference sequence). This CDR3 region has 15 residues. Trimming cost V 2 bases and J 5 bases; bases outside gene matches: 6. The CDR3 DNA sequence: TGTGCCAGCAGTTACCGCGGGGGGGCCCGTGAGACCCAGTACTTC. It encodes CASSYRGGARETQYF.

V usage is TRBV19 and J usage is TRBJ1-5; perhaps TRBD1 as D (5 bases). Germline CDR1 is LNHDA and CDR2 is SQIVND (reference sequence). CDR3 length: 12 amino acids. V was shortened by 5 bases and J by 5 bases, with 7 bases between the two germline ends. The DNA for the CDR3 is TGTGCCAGTAGTGTGGGGGATCAGCCCCAGCATTTT. Translated: CASSVGDQPQHF.

The V call is TRBV27, the J call TRBJ2-3; 9 nucleotides agree with TRBD1. Looked up from germline, CDR1 is MNHEY and CDR2 is SMNVEV (reference sequence). CDR3 length equals 14 residues. V lost 8 bases to trimming and J lost 2 bases; unmatched junction nucleotides: 5. The CDR3 region is CASQTGGFTDTQYF. The CDR3 nucleotides read TGTGCCAGCCAGACAGGGGGTTTCACAGATACGCAGTATTTT.

The chain employs TRBV25-1 and TRBJ2-7; D ambiguous. CDR3 length equals 14 residues. Germline CDR1 reads MGHDK; CDR2 reads SYGVNS. Trimming pared 5 bases from V and 0 bases from J, leaving 11 bases between. As DNA, the CDR3 is TGTGCCAGCAGTAACCCTTCCCACTCCTACGAGCAGTACTTC. This encodes CASSNPSHSYEQYF.

This clone has just a few counts. The V gene is TRBV6-4, the J gene TRBJ2-3; 10 bases fit TRBD2. CDR3 length: 15 amino acids. Germline trimming cut 5 bases from V and 1 base from J; bases unmatched to any gene: 3. Per germline, CDR1 MRHNA and CDR2 SNTAGT. CDR3 protein: CASSLLAGGTDTQYF. The CDR3, as DNA: TGTGCCAGCAGTCTTCTAGCGGGGGGCACAGATACGCAGTATTTT.

J is TRBJ1-2 and V is TRBV6-6; D uncertain. CDR1 is MNHNY and CDR2 is SVGAGI in the germline V gene (reference sequence). The CDR3 spans 13 residues. V gave up 7 bases and J gave up 4 bases, with 13 bases separating them. DNA for the CDR3: TGTGCCAGCACCGCCGGACCTCTCTATGGCTACACCTTC. It specifies CASTAGPLYGYTF.

This chain joins TRBV20-1 and TRBJ2-5; D not certain. CDR3 length equals 11 residues. V lost 4 bases to trimming and J lost 6 bases, with 9 bases between them. Germline CDR1 and CDR2: DFQATT and SNEGSKA (reference sequence). CDR3 DNA: TGCAGTGCTAAAGACCTACAGACCCAGTACTTC. Residues: CSAKDLQTQYF.

This chain uses TRBV5-1 with TRBJ2-3, with D hard to call. CDR1 and CDR2 from the germline V gene are SGHRS and YFSETQ. CDR3 length equals 14 residues. V gave up 1 base and J gave up 4 bases, with 10 bases separating them. In nucleotides, the CDR3 is TGCGCCAGCAGCTTGCCCCTCGGAGCAGATACGCAGTATTTT. Protein: CASSLPLGADTQYF.